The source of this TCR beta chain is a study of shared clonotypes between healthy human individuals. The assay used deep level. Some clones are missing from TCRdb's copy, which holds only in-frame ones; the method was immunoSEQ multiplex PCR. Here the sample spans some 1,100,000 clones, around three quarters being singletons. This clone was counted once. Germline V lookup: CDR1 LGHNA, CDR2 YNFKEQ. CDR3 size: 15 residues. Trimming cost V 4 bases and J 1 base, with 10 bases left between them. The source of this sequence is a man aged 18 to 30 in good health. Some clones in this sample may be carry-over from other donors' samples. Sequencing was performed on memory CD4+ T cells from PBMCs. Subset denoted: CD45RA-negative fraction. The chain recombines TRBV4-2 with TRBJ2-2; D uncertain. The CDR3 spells CASSPLGRNTGELFF. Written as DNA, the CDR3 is TGTGCCAGCAGCCCCCTAGGACGGAACACCGGGGAGCTGTTTTTT.